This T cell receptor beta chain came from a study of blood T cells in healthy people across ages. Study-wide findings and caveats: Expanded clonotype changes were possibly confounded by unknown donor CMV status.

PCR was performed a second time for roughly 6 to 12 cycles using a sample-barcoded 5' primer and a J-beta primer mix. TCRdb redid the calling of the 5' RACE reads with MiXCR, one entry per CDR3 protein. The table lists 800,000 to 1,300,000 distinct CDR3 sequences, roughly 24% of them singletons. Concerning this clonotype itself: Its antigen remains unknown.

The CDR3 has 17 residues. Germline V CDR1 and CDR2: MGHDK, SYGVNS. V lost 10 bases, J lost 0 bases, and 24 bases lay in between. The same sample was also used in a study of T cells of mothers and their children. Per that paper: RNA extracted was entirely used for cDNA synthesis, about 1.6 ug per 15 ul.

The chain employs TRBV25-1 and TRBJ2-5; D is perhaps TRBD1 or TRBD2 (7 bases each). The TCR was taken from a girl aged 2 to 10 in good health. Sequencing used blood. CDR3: CATYREGAGSYQETQYF. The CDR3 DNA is TGTGCCACCTACAGGGAGGGGGCGGGATCGTACCAAGAGACCCAGTACTTC.